Listed here are 4 T cell receptor beta chains from one sample, sequenced in a study of CD8 T cells in Susac syndrome. The authors reverse transcribed 0.5 to 1 ug RNA with random hexamers. MiXCR, run by TCRdb on the immunoSEQ multiplex PCR reads, gives a single entry per CDR3 protein. The data hold hundreds of thousands of distinct CDR3 sequences, with roughly 81% observed a single time. The sequencing sample was made of CD8+ T cells from PBMCs. These TCRs come from a human donor with multiple sclerosis.

The V gene is TRBV28, the J gene TRBJ2-1, with 7 nucleotides matching TRBD2. Germline CDR1 is MDHEN and CDR2 is SYDVKM. The CDR3 sequence is 16 residues long. The J segment lost 0 bases and the V segment lost 8 bases, leaving 10 bases of the junction unmatched. The CDR3 DNA is TGTGCCAGCTTTACTAGCGACGAGCCCTCCTACAATGAGCAGTTCTTC. It translates to CASFTSDEPSYNEQFF.

The rearrangement joins TRBV9 to TRBJ2-5, with D tentatively TRBD1 (6 bases). This CDR3 has 14 residues. Germline V lookup: CDR1 SGDLS, CDR2 YYNGEE. Trimming shortened V by 1 base and J by 3 bases, and 10 bases separated the two germline ends. Here the CDR3 DNA reads TGTGCCAGCAGCGTAAGGACAGATGAAGAGACCCAGTACTTC. Its translation is CASSVRTDEETQYF.

The rearrangement joins TRBV20-1 to TRBJ1-1, with D unresolved. The CDR3 sequence is 16 residues long. Trimming removed 2 bases from V and 0 bases from J, with 16 bases in between. Germline lookup yields CDR1 DFQATT and CDR2 SNEGSKA (reference sequence). CDR3 bases: TGCAGTGCTAGAATTGTTGGGGAGGGATTGAACACTGAAGCTTTCTTT. Translation gives CSARIVGEGLNTEAFF.

Points on this clonotype: A junction boundary mismatches the germline segment, possibly from a read error. The rearrangement joins TRBV9 to TRBJ2-1; 7 nucleotides match TRBD2. Per the germline V gene, CDR1 is SGDLS and CDR2 is YYNGEE. CDR3 length: 18 amino acids. The CDR3 bases are TGTGCCAGCAGCGTCCCTCGTACTCTGGCGAGGGACTACAATGGGCAGTTCTTC. Translated, it gives CASSVPRTLARDYNGQFF.